This is a list of T cell receptor beta chains from one sample in a study of blood T cell repertoires in COVID-19. The table came from immunoSEQ multiplex PCR; TCRdb's copy has only in-frame clones and leaves some out. The top ten hold approximately 17% of the sample, which has 90,000 or so clones, 87% seen once. Sequenced material: peripheral blood. These receptors all come from a human donor in a cohort sampled during active COVID-19. Both conserved end residues are part of each CDR3. The D gene is left open where the match is weak. Where a row states a size, it is once, few, many or the class of an expanded clone; other rows omit it.

v_call	d_call	clone_size	j_call	cdr3_aa	cdr3_nt
TRBV7-7	TRBD1	NA	TRBJ2-5	CASSRDREETQYF	TGTGCCAGCAGCCGGGACAGGGAGGAGACCCAGTACTTC
TRBV29-1	TRBD1	NA	TRBJ2-4	CSATTGGDLLAWNIQYF	TGCAGCGCTACGACAGGGGGCGACCTTCTAGCTTGGAACATTCAGTACTTC
TRBV3-1/TRBV3-2	TRBD1	NA	TRBJ1-2	CASSQDTRDRTYGYTF	TGTGCCAGCAGCCAAGATACCCGGGACAGGACCTATGGCTACACCTTC
TRBV5-1	TRBD1	NA	TRBJ2-5	CASSGGQGIAETQYF	TGCGCCAGCAGCGGGGGACAGGGTATTGCGGAGACCCAGTACTTC
TRBV7-3	TRBD1	NA	TRBJ1-1	CASSPTGGPEAFF	TGTGCCAGCAGCCCAACAGGGGGCCCTGAAGCTTTCTTT
TRBV11-2	TRBD1	NA	TRBJ1-2	CASRPGTGHGYTF	TGTGCCAGCAGACCGGGGACAGGGCATGGCTACACCTTC
TRBV20-1	NA	NA	TRBJ2-7	CSASRGSSYEQYF	TGCAGTGCTAGTCGGGGGTCCTCCTACGAGCAGTACTTC
TRBV18	TRBD1	NA	TRBJ2-7	CASSLRTGRDEQYF	TGTGCCAGCTCACTGCGGACAGGTAGAGACGAGCAGTACTTC
TRBV28	NA	once	TRBJ1-1	CASSPARGATEAFF	TGTGCCAGCAGTCCGGCGCGGGGGGCGACTGAAGCTTTCTTT
TRBV18	NA	NA	TRBJ1-4	CASSPPRATNEKLFF	TGTGCCAGCTCACCCCCGAGGGCAACTAATGAAAAACTGTTTTTT
TRBV28	NA	NA	TRBJ2-2	CASRNAGAGELFF	TGTGCCAGCAGAAATGCAGGGGCCGGGGAGCTGTTTTTT
TRBV6-2/TRBV6-3	NA	once	TRBJ1-1	CASSYLGRGNTEAFF	TGTGCCAGCAGTTACTTGGGCAGGGGGAACACTGAAGCTTTCTTT
TRBV9	TRBD2	once	TRBJ2-7	CASSPRGGPYEQYF	TGTGCCAGCAGCCCCCGGGGGGGCCCCTACGAGCAGTACTTC
TRBV9	NA	NA	TRBJ2-2	CASSVATRSNTGELFF	TGTGCCAGCAGCGTAGCTACTCGTTCCAACACCGGGGAGCTGTTTTTT
TRBV27	NA	NA	TRBJ1-2	CASRSAGNGYTF	TGTGCCAGCAGGTCCGCAGGGAATGGCTACACCTTC
TRBV3-1/TRBV3-2	NA	NA	TRBJ2-1	CASMTRGYNEQFF	TGTGCCAGCATGACGAGGGGGTACAATGAGCAGTTCTTC
TRBV3-1/TRBV3-2	NA	NA	TRBJ1-5	CASSQMRDQPQHF	TGTGCCAGCAGCCAAATGCGGGATCAGCCCCAGCATTTT
TRBV3-1/TRBV3-2	NA	NA	TRBJ2-7	CASSQGTWREQYF	TGTGCCAGCAGCCAAGGGACTTGGCGCGAGCAGTACTTC
TRBV7-8	NA	NA	TRBJ1-5	CATSSRGNQPQHF	TGTGCCACCTCTTCCCGGGGTAATCAGCCCCAGCATTTT
TRBV7-8	NA	NA	TRBJ2-1	CASSLDRNEQFF	TGTGCCAGCAGCTTAGATCGGAATGAGCAGTTCTTC
TRBV5-1	NA	once	TRBJ2-7	CASSQSQGNSYEQYF	TGCGCCAGCAGCCAATCCCAGGGTAACTCCTACGAGCAGTACTTC
TRBV19	TRBD1	NA	TRBJ2-1	CASSPDRVGGEQFF	TGTGCCAGTAGTCCCGACAGGGTTGGTGGTGAGCAGTTCTTC
TRBV18	NA	once	TRBJ2-5	CASSTGLRETQYF	TGTGCCAGCTCCACGGGTCTGAGGGAGACCCAGTACTTC
TRBV7-2	NA	once	TRBJ1-2	CASSADGTTAYMRGYTF	TGTGCCAGCAGCGCGGACGGCACGACAGCATATATGAGAGGCTACACCTTC
TRBV2	TRBD1	once	TRBJ1-1	CASRRDRGTEAFF	TGTGCCAGCAGGCGGGACAGGGGTACTGAAGCTTTCTTT
TRBV6-5	NA	NA	TRBJ2-7	CASRTAGYSYEQYF	TGTGCCAGCAGGACAGCTGGGTATTCCTACGAGCAGTACTTC
TRBV6-1	NA	NA	TRBJ1-1	CASSERQGNTEAFF	TGTGCCAGCAGTGAAAGACAAGGGAACACTGAAGCTTTCTTT
TRBV9	TRBD1	NA	TRBJ1-2	CASSVARDSTNYGYTF	TGTGCCAGCAGCGTAGCTCGGGACAGTACTAACTATGGCTACACCTTC
TRBV13	TRBD1	NA	TRBJ2-4	CASSTRLQGTGRENIQYF	TGTGCCAGCAGCACCAGACTACAAGGGACAGGGCGAGAAAACATTCAGTACTTC
TRBV11-2	NA	NA	TRBJ2-3	CASSLRGSTDTQYF	TGTGCCAGCAGCTTAAGGGGTTCGACAGATACGCAGTATTTT
TRBV20-1	NA	NA	TRBJ2-2	CSASPGGTATGELFF	TGCAGTGCTAGTCCAGGAGGGACAGCAACCGGGGAGCTGTTTTTT
TRBV9	TRBD1	once	TRBJ2-2	CASSVTGGTNTGELFF	TGTGCCAGCAGCGTCACAGGGGGGACAAACACCGGGGAGCTGTTTTTT
TRBV30	NA	NA	TRBJ1-1	CAWREPAGTEAFF	TGTGCCTGGAGGGAACCAGCGGGAACTGAAGCTTTCTTT
TRBV18	NA	NA	TRBJ1-1	CASSPSARNTEAFF	TGTGCCAGCTCACCGTCTGCCAGGAACACTGAAGCTTTCTTT
TRBV11-3	TRBD1	NA	TRBJ2-7	CASSLMGQGPYEQYF	TGTGCCAGCAGCTTAATGGGACAGGGCCCCTACGAGCAGTACTTC
TRBV9	TRBD2	NA	TRBJ2-5	CASSVASGGKETQYF	TGTGCCAGCAGCGTAGCTAGCGGGGGGAAGGAGACCCAGTACTTC
TRBV28	NA	NA	TRBJ1-1	CASIPGMNTEAFF	TGTGCCAGCATACCAGGGATGAACACTGAAGCTTTCTTT
TRBV7-9	TRBD1	NA	TRBJ2-1	CASSLDRVEQFF	TGTGCCAGCAGCCTTGACAGGGTTGAGCAGTTCTTC
TRBV19	NA	NA	TRBJ2-1	CASSGGRRNEQFF	TGTGCCAGTAGTGGGGGCCGGAGAAATGAGCAGTTCTTC
TRBV18	TRBD1	NA	TRBJ2-4	CASSPPNRGPKNIQYF	TGTGCCAGCTCACCACCCAACAGGGGACCCAAAAACATTCAGTACTTC
TRBV12-2	NA	NA	TRBJ1-2	CASRLGSGGIIYGYTF	TGTGCAAGTCGCTTAGGTTCAGGGGGGATCATTTATGGCTACACCTTC
TRBV6-2/TRBV6-3	NA	NA	TRBJ2-5	CASSYGRPGAQYF	TGTGCCAGCAGTTACGGCAGGCCGGGGGCCCAGTACTTC
TRBV6-5	NA	NA	TRBJ2-2	CASYRESWAGELFF	TGTGCCAGCTACCGGGAATCTTGGGCCGGGGAGCTGTTTTTT
TRBV5-8	TRBD2	NA	TRBJ2-7	CASSLLWGGGEQYF	TGTGCCAGCAGCTTGTTGTGGGGGGGAGGGGAGCAGTACTTC